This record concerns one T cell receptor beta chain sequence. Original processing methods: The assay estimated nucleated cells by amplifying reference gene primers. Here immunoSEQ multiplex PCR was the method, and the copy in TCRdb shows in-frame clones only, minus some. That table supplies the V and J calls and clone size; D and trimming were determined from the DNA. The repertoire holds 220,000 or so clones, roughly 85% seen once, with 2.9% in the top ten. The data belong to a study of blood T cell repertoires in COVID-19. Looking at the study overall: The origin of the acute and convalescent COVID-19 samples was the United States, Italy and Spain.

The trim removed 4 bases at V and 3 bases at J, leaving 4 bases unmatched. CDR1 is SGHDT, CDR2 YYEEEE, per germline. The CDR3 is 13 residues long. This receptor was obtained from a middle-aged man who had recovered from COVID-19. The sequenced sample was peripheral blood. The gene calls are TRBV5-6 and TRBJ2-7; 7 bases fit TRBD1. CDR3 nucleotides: TGTGCCAGCAGCGGGGGACAGCTCTACGAGCAGTACTTC. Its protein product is CASSGGQLYEQYF.